This note documents a single TCR beta chain sequence. Its antigen remains unidentified. This specimen belongs to a study of monozygotic twins with cystic fibrosis. Study in general: Libraries were built from about 3 micrograms of fragmented DNA using about 15 PCR cycles.

General study results and limits: Low clonality (median around 0.0096) suggested a mostly naive repertoire. V usage most resembled the co-twin in 13 of 16 pairs. Nucleotide-identical clonotype sharing was significantly higher within monozygotic CF twin pairs than between unrelated CF individuals.

Only in-frame clones appear in the TCRdb table, and some are missing; sequencing was by immunoSEQ multiplex PCR. The top ten hold 0.25% to 0.35% of the sample, which has nearly 25,000 clones, approximately 89% seen once. The CDR3 is made up of 15 amino acids. Per germline, CDR1 SNHLY and CDR2 FYNNEI. Trimming stripped 3 bases from V and 6 bases from J, with 12 bases between. Input material: blood. The rearrangement uses TRBV2 and TRBJ1-6; D is unclear. The sequence derives from a girl aged 2-10 years with cystic fibrosis. CDR3: CASSDLGTSNSPLHF. The CDR3 DNA follows: TGTGCCAGCAGTGATTTGGGTACGTCTAATTCACCCCTCCACTTT.